Sequencing of this T cell receptor (beta chain) was carried out in a study of blood T cell repertoires in COVID-19. Sequenced by immunoSEQ multiplex PCR; TCRdb stores in-frame clones only, minus some. Of 200,000 to 300,000 clones in the sample, 85% to 90% were seen once. The V and J ends lost 5 bases and 7 bases respectively, with 15 bases between them. Germline V gene lookup returns CDR1 SGHTA and CDR2 FQGTGA. The CDR3 covers 14 residues. Source material: PBMCs or T cells enriched from blood (not recorded which). The gene calls are TRBV7-3 and TRBJ2-4, with TRBD2 as a possible D gene (6 bases). The receptor was derived from a woman in her twenties or thirties with acute COVID-19. The CDR3 sequence is CASSLRGNSNIQYF. CDR3 coding DNA: TGTGCCAGCAGCCTCCGGGGGAATTCGAACATTCAGTACTTC. Using reference TRBV7-3 and TRBJ2-4 for the parts outside the CDR3, the full variable domain is GAGVSQTPSNKVTEKGKYVELRCDPISGHTALYWYRQSLGQGPEFLIYFQGTGAADDSGLPNDRFFAVRPEGSVSTLKIQRTERGDSAVYLCASSLRGNSNIQYFGAGTRLSVL.